Listed below are T cell receptor beta chains from one sample, sequenced in a study of graft-versus-host responses after intestinal transplantation. The antigens of these receptors remain unknown. TCRdb keeps only in-frame clones here, not all; method: immunoSEQ multiplex PCR. This sample has tens of thousands of clones, with 94% found just once. The sequencing used unstimulated CD4+ T cells sorted from spleen or lymph node cells, collected before transplant. The receptors were gathered from a human donor who was the organ donor for an intestinal transplant. CDR3s include the opening cysteine and the closing phenylalanine or tryptophan.

j_call v_call cdr3_aa
TRBJ2-3 TRBV5-4 CASTLDAGGPTDTQYF
TRBJ1-3 TRBV7-3 CASSLTGRGSGNTIYF
TRBJ2-1 TRBV2 CASSVIGRGAYNEQFF
TRBJ1-2 TRBV5-4 CASRAGTDRGLGRGYTF
TRBJ1-1 TRBV30 CAWSRDRGRTEAFF
TRBJ2-3 TRBV5-1 CASSLGKGTDTQYF
TRBJ2-7 TRBV20-1 CSATLSEQYF
TRBJ2-7 TRBV7-9 CASSLVGGPGEQYF
TRBJ2-3 TRBV7-9 CASSSSYASTDTQYF
TRBJ2-3 TRBV7-6 CASSLAEQLAGGPTDTQYF
TRBJ1-2 TRBV5-6 CASIDLSRARYGYTF
TRBJ1-5 TRBV27 CASSGLRGPQHF
TRBJ1-2 TRBV29-1 CSIDRASYGYTF
TRBJ2-7 TRBV5-6 CASSLNLAGEPYEQYF
TRBJ1-5 TRBV6-5 CASRRFGEPQHF
TRBJ2-5 TRBV5-4 CASSFGGSILQETQYF
TRBJ2-4 TRBV7-2 CASSLRLAGDIQYF
TRBJ2-3 TRBV9 CASSVASGATDTQYF
TRBJ2-7 TRBV7-9 CASSLKPYEQYF
TRBJ2-5 TRBV9 CASSVSGQETQYF
TRBJ1-5 TRBV7-2 CASSQTGVRHKGPQHF
TRBJ1-2 TRBV10-3 CAISAFTPYGYTF